The next 22 T cell receptor beta chains were all read from a single sample in a study of blood T cell repertoires in COVID-19 (dated by TCRdb to about 2020). To prepare the library, the immunoSEQ multiplex PCR assay was applied. Here the immuneACCESS table is served through TCRdb, limited to in-frame sequences with V and J called. Missing clones are a known gap in these copies; in checked studies unresolved V genes cover under half, and the rest lacks a known reason. The sample yields approximately 320,000 clones; 85% were counted once. The top ten clonotypes cover approximately 7.5% of the sample. Sequences were obtained from peripheral blood. These receptors were obtained from a human donor in a cohort sampled during active COVID-19.

The rearrangement joins TRBV5-6 to TRBJ2-7; 7 bases are shared with TRBD1. Germline assignment: CDR1 SGHDT and CDR2 YYEEEE. Trimming cost V 4 bases and J 2 bases; bases outside gene matches: 3. The CDR3 has 13 residues. The CDR3 bases are TGTGCCAGCAGCCGCGACAGGGCCTACGAGCAGTACTTC. It encodes CASSRDRAYEQYF.

Only one count was recorded for this clone. The chain carries TRBV6-5 and TRBJ1-6; D call uncertain. Germline loops: CDR1 MNHEY, CDR2 SVGAGI. V was shortened by 0 bases and J by 6 bases, with 9 bases between the two germline ends. The CDR3 has 15 residues. CDR3 sequence reads: CASSYSRGVNSPLHF. DNA for the CDR3: TGTGCCAGCAGTTACTCTCGGGGAGTTAATTCACCCCTCCACTTT.

The V call is TRBV5-1, the J call TRBJ1-1; weak D call: TRBD1 (6 bases). Germline values: CDR1 SGHRS, CDR2 YFSETQ. Trimming cost V 3 bases and J 5 bases, with 14 bases left between them. CDR3 length: 14 amino acids. The CDR3 bases are TGCGCCAGCAGCTCCCAACCAGGGGAGACTGAAGCTTTCTTT. Translated: CASSSQPGETEAFF.

This clone appeared a few times. The rearrangement links TRBV19 to TRBJ1-3; 7 bases are shared with TRBD1. Germline values: CDR1 LNHDA, CDR2 SQIVND (reference sequence). The CDR3 is made up of 17 amino acids. The J segment lost 2 bases and the V segment lost 4 bases, leaving 11 bases of the junction unmatched. The CDR3 loop reads CASSTRTGPAAGNTIYF. The CDR3 DNA is TGTGCCAGTAGTACTCGGACAGGACCGGCCGCTGGAAACACCATATATTTT.

For this clone: Other DNA sequences in the same sample also yield this CDR3. The gene calls are TRBV5-6 and TRBJ1-5, with D uncertain. V lost 2 bases and J 3 bases, leaving 6 bases between the germline ends. This CDR3 contains 13 residues. Germline V CDR1 and CDR2: SGHDT, YYEEEE. In DNA, the CDR3 is TGTGCCAGCAGCTTATCCCTCAATCAGCCCCAGCATTTT. It codes for CASSLSLNQPQHF.

This rearrangement joins TRBV18 to TRBJ1-4, with a tentative D call TRBD1 (5 bases). Germline loops: CDR1 KGHSH, CDR2 LQKENI. CDR3 length: 14 amino acids. Between the trimmed V and J ends, which lost 1 base and 7 bases, there was a span of 10 bases. The CDR3 DNA sequence: TGTGCCAGCTCACCACTGCCGGGGGTTGAAAAACTGTTTTTT. Protein: CASSPLPGVEKLFF.

The CDR3 sequence: CASSVDGLAGPTDTQYF. In DNA form, the CDR3 reads TGTGCCAGCAGCGTAGATGGACTAGCGGGGCCCACAGATACGCAGTATTTT. This chain joins TRBV9 and TRBJ2-3; 12 bases are shared with TRBD2. With V trimmed by 0 bases and J by 2 bases, 4 bases remained unmatched. CDR1 is SGDLS and CDR2 is YYNGEE in the germline V gene. The CDR3 covers 17 residues.

This clone has a single count. V and J are TRBV30 and TRBJ1-1, with 7 bases identical to TRBD1. The CDR3 totals 14 residues. In germline, CDR1 is GTSNPN, CDR2 SVGIG (reference sequence). The junction had 10 bases not matched to a gene; V was cut back by 2 bases and J by 7 bases. The CDR3 sequence is CAWSSMRGRGEAFF. The DNA for the CDR3 is TGTGCCTGGAGTTCAATGAGGGGGCGCGGTGAAGCTTTCTTT.

V and J are TRBV10-3 and TRBJ1-5, with D perhaps matching TRBD1 (5 bases). Looked up from germline, CDR1 is ENHRY and CDR2 is SYGVKD. Trimming took off 0 bases at V and 2 bases at J, with 11 bases between the two ends. The CDR3 is 16 amino acids. CDR3 in DNA: TGTGCCATCAGTGAGTCGACACCCAGGGGCAATCAGCCCCAGCATTTT. Protein: CAISESTPRGNQPQHF.

CDR3 residues: CASTSRTGATGELFF. The CDR3 region has the DNA TGTGCCAGCACCAGCCGGACAGGGGCAACCGGGGAGCTGTTTTTT. The V call is TRBV2, the J call TRBJ2-2; TRBD1 matches at 9 bases. Germline V gene data show CDR1 as SNHLY and CDR2 as FYNNEI. After removal of 7 bases from V and 5 bases from J, the junction contained 8 bases not matched to a gene. The CDR3 has 15 residues.

The chain joins TRBV12-3 or TRBV12-4 to TRBJ1-2; possibly TRBD1 for D (5 bases). The CDR3 loop spans 13 amino acids. V lost 3 bases and J 6 bases, leaving 11 bases between the germline ends. CDR3 protein: CASSLGGLDGYTF. CDR3 bases: TGTGCCAGCAGTTTGGGGGGGTTGGATGGCTACACCTTC.

A remark on this clone: Other DNA sequences in the sample encode the same CDR3. This chain links TRBV12-3 or TRBV12-4 with TRBJ2-6; D gene ambiguous. CDR3 length equals 12 residues. The V and J ends lost 4 bases and 4 bases respectively, with 2 bases between them. CDR3 coding DNA: TGTGCCAGCAGTTCAGGGGCCAACGTCCTGACTTTC. This encodes CASSSGANVLTF.

This clone has only one observation. The chain uses TRBV3-1 (or the pseudogene TRBV3-2) and TRBJ2-3, with a tentative D call TRBD2 (6 bases). Germline V lookup: CDR1 LGHDT, CDR2 YNNKEL (reference sequence). The CDR3 length is 16 residues. V was trimmed by 1 base and J by 6 bases, leaving 17 bases between them. The CDR3 reads CASSQAGTRIKDTQYF. The CDR3 coding sequence is TGTGCCAGCAGCCAAGCCGGGACTCGGATAAAGGATACGCAGTATTTT.

The V and J genes are TRBV18 and TRBJ1-2; 8 positions match TRBD1. This CDR3 has 16 amino acids. Per the germline V gene, CDR1 is KGHSH and CDR2 is LQKENI. Unmatched junction bases numbered 8, after V lost 3 bases and J lost 2 bases. The CDR3 nucleotides are TGTGCCAGCTCACCTACCGGGACAGGAAAAAACTATGGCTACACCTTC. Its translation: CASSPTGTGKNYGYTF.

The chain employs TRBV11-2 and TRBJ1-2; the D is unclear. CDR1 is SGHAT and CDR2 is FQNNGV in the germline V gene. The CDR3 is 13 residues long. Deletions cut 2 bases from V and 4 bases from J, with 8 bases between. This CDR3 reads CASSLSVIYGYTF. The CDR3 coding sequence is TGTGCCAGCAGCTTATCTGTTATCTATGGCTACACCTTC.

This clone is a singleton in its sample. The chain combines TRBV19 with TRBJ1-1; 10 nucleotides agree with TRBD1. This CDR3 is built from 15 residues. V shed 5 bases, J shed 4 bases, and the junction held 7 bases outside the gene matches. The V gene's germline CDR1 is LNHDA and CDR2 SQIVND (reference sequence). The CDR3 DNA reads as TGTGCCAGTAGTTTGACCGGGACAGGGGCCACTGAAGCTTTCTTT. Translation: CASSLTGTGATEAFF.

Worth noting for this clone: The conserved phenylalanine or tryptophan is not found at the CDR3 terminus, so this likely reflects a read error. Because the CDR3's place on the DNA is in doubt, the DNA is left out and the CDR3 is given as listed by TCRdb. The rearrangement links TRBV20-1 to TRBJ1-2. Germline CDR1 is DFQATT and CDR2 is SNEGSKA (reference sequence). Both ends counted, the CDR3 spans 11 residues. CDR3 region: CSARAGGWLHL.

The chain joins TRBV7-8 to TRBJ2-7; 7 nucleotides agree with TRBD1. V shed 2 bases, J shed 6 bases, and the junction held 10 bases outside the gene matches. CDR1 and CDR2 (germline): SGHVS, FQNEAQ. The CDR3 sequence is 15 residues long. Here the CDR3 DNA reads TGTGCCAGCAGCTTAAAAGGGGGCCAGGTTGGCGAGCAGTACTTC. This gives the protein CASSLKGGQVGEQYF.

This clone was picked up a small number of times. The chain recombines TRBV5-4 with TRBJ2-7, with 7 bases matching TRBD1. Germline V gives CDR1 SGHNT, CDR2 YYREEE (reference sequence). CDR3 length: 14 residues. The junction had 6 bases not matched to a gene; V was cut back by 0 bases and J by 6 bases. CDR3 bases: TGTGCCAGCAGCTTGGGACAGGGCGTTGCCGAGCAGTACTTC. Its translation: CASSLGQGVAEQYF.

The rearrangement uses TRBV10-2 and TRBJ2-1; D gene uncertain. Germline V gives CDR1 WSHSY, CDR2 SAAADI. This CDR3 is 12 amino acids long. The V end lost 5 bases, the J end lost 6 bases, and 8 bases lay between the germline ends. In DNA form, the CDR3 reads TGCGCCAGCAGTATCTCCGGCAATGAGCAGTTCTTC. Its protein product is CASSISGNEQFF.

The genes are TRBV5-6 and TRBJ1-5, with D possibly TRBD1 on 5 matching bases. CDR3 length equals 14 residues. CDR1 SGHDT and CDR2 YYEEEE come from the germline V gene. Trimming cost V 0 bases and J 4 bases, with 8 bases left between them. This chain's CDR3 is CASSLATGNQPQHF. The CDR3 DNA reads as TGTGCCAGCAGCTTGGCTACAGGAAATCAGCCCCAGCATTTT.

The gene calls are TRBV20-1 and TRBJ1-5; D is unresolved. V dropped 3 bases and J dropped 4 bases, with 7 bases sitting between them. Germline CDR1 DFQATT, CDR2 SNEGSKA (reference sequence). CDR3 length: 12 residues. The CDR3: CSASQANQPQHF. Here the CDR3 DNA reads TGCAGTGCTAGTCAAGCAAATCAGCCCCAGCATTTT.